The rows below give T cell receptor beta chains drawn from one sample of a study of Tregs in tolerant kidney transplant recipients. Libraries were prepared by immunoSEQ multiplex PCR; TCRdb keeps only in-frame clonotypes and omits some of them. The sample has about 240,000 clones, around 82% seen once. The sequencing input was CD4+ T cells from blood. The receptor source for this set is a human donor in good health. The CDR3 runs from the conserved cysteine through the conserved F or W. Each record gives: CDR3 DNA, CDR3 protein, V gene, D gene, J gene, clone size. The D gene is left open where the match is weak. Not all rows give a size; the values are once, few, many and, for expanded clones, a class.

CDR3 DNA: TGTGCCAGCAGTTCCGGGACGGGCTTTGAGCAGTACTTC
CDR3 protein: CASSSGTGFEQYF
V gene: TRBV5-5
D gene: .
J gene: TRBJ2-7
clone size: .

CDR3 DNA: TGCGCCAGCAGCTTGCAGGGGTTTGGCAATCAGCCCCAGCATTTT
CDR3 protein: CASSLQGFGNQPQHF
V gene: TRBV5-1
D gene: .
J gene: TRBJ1-5
clone size: .

CDR3 DNA: TGTGCCAGTAGTCCCCTCACAGGGGGCAGGCAGCCCCAGCATTTT
CDR3 protein: CASSPLTGGRQPQHF
V gene: TRBV19
D gene: TRBD1
J gene: TRBJ1-5
clone size: .

CDR3 DNA: TGTGCCAGCACCTTGACAGGGGGAGGCGAGACCCAGTACTTC
CDR3 protein: CASTLTGGGETQYF
V gene: TRBV9
D gene: TRBD1
J gene: TRBJ2-5
clone size: .

CDR3 DNA: TGTGCCAGTAAGGACTCCCAACGTTCACCCCTCCACTTT
CDR3 protein: CASKDSQRSPLHF
V gene: TRBV19
D gene: .
J gene: TRBJ1-6
clone size: .

CDR3 DNA: TGTGCCAGCAGCTTAGGTGGAGCGGGAGCCCCGAACACCGGGGAGCTGTTTTTT
CDR3 protein: CASSLGGAGAPNTGELFF
V gene: TRBV11-2
D gene: TRBD2
J gene: TRBJ2-2
clone size: .

CDR3 DNA: TGCGCCAGCCGGACAGTTATATCCACAACTAATGAAAAACTGTTTTTT
CDR3 protein: CASRTVISTTNEKLFF
V gene: TRBV10-1
D gene: .
J gene: TRBJ1-4
clone size: few

CDR3 DNA: TGTGCCAGTAGTATGCTGGACAGGGTCCCCTACAATGAGCAGTTCTTC
CDR3 protein: CASSMLDRVPYNEQFF
V gene: TRBV19
D gene: TRBD1
J gene: TRBJ2-1
clone size: few

CDR3 DNA: TGTGCCAGCAGCTTTGCGAGGGGAGATGGCTACACCTTC
CDR3 protein: CASSFARGDGYTF
V gene: TRBV7-3
D gene: .
J gene: TRBJ1-2
clone size: .

CDR3 DNA: TGCGCCAGCAGCCGACTCAGACAGTCTCACAATGAGCAGTTCTTC
CDR3 protein: CASSRLRQSHNEQFF
V gene: TRBV5-1
D gene: .
J gene: TRBJ2-1
clone size: .

CDR3 DNA: TGTGCCAGCACCGTTAGGAGAACAGGCCTTAATGAAAAACTGTTTTTT
CDR3 protein: CASTVRRTGLNEKLFF
V gene: TRBV6-6
D gene: .
J gene: TRBJ1-4
clone size: .

CDR3 DNA: TGCGCCAGCAGTGAGTCGGTCACGAGGGACATGAACACTGAAGCTTTCTTT
CDR3 protein: CASSESVTRDMNTEAFF
V gene: TRBV10-1
D gene: .
J gene: TRBJ1-1
clone size: .

CDR3 DNA: TGTGCCAGCCCCGGTGGCAGGGACTCTGGAAACACCATATATTTT
CDR3 protein: CASPGGRDSGNTIYF
V gene: TRBV2
D gene: .
J gene: TRBJ1-3
clone size: .

CDR3 DNA: TGTGCCAGTAGTTTTGGCGGGGGGGCCCAAGAGACCCAGTACTTC
CDR3 protein: CASSFGGGAQETQYF
V gene: TRBV19
D gene: TRBD2
J gene: TRBJ2-5
clone size: .

CDR3 DNA: TGCGCCAGCAGCTTGGGGGATGGATTGGCTAACTATGGCTACACCTTC
CDR3 protein: CASSLGDGLANYGYTF
V gene: TRBV5-1
D gene: .
J gene: TRBJ1-2
clone size: .

CDR3 DNA: TGCGCCAGCAGCCAAGAGAGGGGGACAGCGTACGAGCAGTACTTC
CDR3 protein: CASSQERGTAYEQYF
V gene: TRBV4-1
D gene: TRBD1
J gene: TRBJ2-7
clone size: .

CDR3 DNA: TGTGCCAGAAAGGCCAGGGACAACACTGAAGCTTTCTTT
CDR3 protein: CARKARDNTEAFF
V gene: TRBV5-3
D gene: .
J gene: TRBJ1-1
clone size: .

CDR3 DNA: TGTGCCAGCAGTTATGGTGCTTTCGCCGGGAATACGCAGTATTTT
CDR3 protein: CASSYGAFAGNTQYF
V gene: TRBV6-5
D gene: .
J gene: TRBJ2-3
clone size: .

CDR3 DNA: TGCAGCGCAGGACGCGGGACAGGGAACGAGCAGTACTTC
CDR3 protein: CSAGRGTGNEQYF
V gene: TRBV29-1
D gene: TRBD1
J gene: TRBJ2-7
clone size: .

CDR3 DNA: TGTGCCAGCATTATGGGCCTTGGAAACACCATATATTTT
CDR3 protein: CASIMGLGNTIYF
V gene: TRBV6-1
D gene: .
J gene: TRBJ1-3
clone size: few

CDR3 DNA: TGTGCCAGCAGCTCGAACGGGGGTTCCTACGAGCAGTACTTC
CDR3 protein: CASSSNGGSYEQYF
V gene: TRBV11-2
D gene: .
J gene: TRBJ2-7
clone size: .

CDR3 DNA: TGTGCCAGCAGTTACTCGACAGGGGTATCCGGAAACACCATATATTTT
CDR3 protein: CASSYSTGVSGNTIYF
V gene: TRBV6-5
D gene: TRBD1
J gene: TRBJ1-3
clone size: .

CDR3 DNA: TGTGCCAGCAGCCAGAGGACTAGCACAGATACGCAGTATTTT
CDR3 protein: CASSQRTSTDTQYF
V gene: TRBV14
D gene: .
J gene: TRBJ2-3
clone size: .

CDR3 DNA: TGTGCCAGCAGCAAACAGATAAACACTGAAGCTTTCTTT
CDR3 protein: CASSKQINTEAFF
V gene: TRBV7-7
D gene: .
J gene: TRBJ1-1
clone size: .

CDR3 DNA: TGTGCCAGTAGGCACAACACCGGGGAGCTGTTTTTT
CDR3 protein: CASRHNTGELFF
V gene: TRBV19
D gene: .
J gene: TRBJ2-2
clone size: few

CDR3 DNA: TGTGCCAGCAGTTCCGACAGGGGACACTATGGCTACACCTTC
CDR3 protein: CASSSDRGHYGYTF
V gene: TRBV6-6
D gene: TRBD1
J gene: TRBJ1-2
clone size: .

CDR3 DNA: TGTGCCAGCAAGCAACAGTCAGCCAAAAACATTCAGTACTTC
CDR3 protein: CASKQQSAKNIQYF
V gene: TRBV6-6
D gene: .
J gene: TRBJ2-4
clone size: .

CDR3 DNA: TGTGCCAGCAGCTTTGGGGATCGGGGCTACACCTTC
CDR3 protein: CASSFGDRGYTF
V gene: TRBV11-2
D gene: .
J gene: TRBJ1-2
clone size: .

CDR3 DNA: TGTGCCAGCAGTCGACAGGGGGGCGGTTCACCCCTCCACTTT
CDR3 protein: CASSRQGGGSPLHF
V gene: TRBV7-2
D gene: TRBD1
J gene: TRBJ1-6
clone size: .

CDR3 DNA: TGTGCCAGCAGTTCCTACAGGGGATCATGGGAGCAGTACTTC
CDR3 protein: CASSSYRGSWEQYF
V gene: TRBV6-5
D gene: TRBD1
J gene: TRBJ2-7
clone size: once

CDR3 DNA: TGTGCCAGCAGTGTTGCGGGGGGGCGTCAGGAGACCCAGTACTTC
CDR3 protein: CASSVAGGRQETQYF
V gene: TRBV2
D gene: TRBD2
J gene: TRBJ2-5
clone size: .

CDR3 DNA: TGTGCCAGCAGCTTGAACGGAGAGACCCAGTACTTC
CDR3 protein: CASSLNGETQYF
V gene: TRBV5-6
D gene: .
J gene: TRBJ2-5
clone size: .

CDR3 DNA: TGCGCCAGCAACCCAGGGTCCCCGGAGACCCAGTACTTC
CDR3 protein: CASNPGSPETQYF
V gene: TRBV5-1
D gene: .
J gene: TRBJ2-5
clone size: .

CDR3 DNA: TGTGCCAGCTCACCACGGGGGACAGCCAGAAACACCATATATTTT
CDR3 protein: CASSPRGTARNTIYF
V gene: TRBV18
D gene: TRBD1
J gene: TRBJ1-3
clone size: .

CDR3 DNA: TGTGCTTCAAGACAGGGGCACTATGGCTACACCTTC
CDR3 protein: CASRQGHYGYTF
V gene: TRBV19
D gene: TRBD1
J gene: TRBJ1-2
clone size: once

CDR3 DNA: TGTGCCAGCAGCTTGGAGGTTGGGTTCCCGCTTACTAACTATGGCTACACCTTC
CDR3 protein: CASSLEVGFPLTNYGYTF
V gene: TRBV5-4
D gene: .
J gene: TRBJ1-2
clone size: .

CDR3 DNA: TGTGCCAGCAGTTGGAGACAGCCCCCCACCGGGGAGCTGTTTTTT
CDR3 protein: CASSWRQPPTGELFF
V gene: TRBV6-5
D gene: .
J gene: TRBJ2-2
clone size: .

CDR3 DNA: TGTGCCAGCAGCTTGACAGGGGGTCGGAACACTGAAGCTTTCTTT
CDR3 protein: CASSLTGGRNTEAFF
V gene: TRBV7-9
D gene: TRBD1
J gene: TRBJ1-1
clone size: .

CDR3 DNA: TGCGCCAGCAGAGGCAGCCAGTTAAATCAGCCCCAGCATTTT
CDR3 protein: CASRGSQLNQPQHF
V gene: TRBV10-2
D gene: .
J gene: TRBJ1-5
clone size: .

CDR3 DNA: TGTGCCTGGAGTGAGGGACAGCCCCACAATGAGCAGTTCTTC
CDR3 protein: CAWSEGQPHNEQFF
V gene: TRBV30
D gene: TRBD1
J gene: TRBJ2-1
clone size: .

CDR3 DNA: TGTGCCAGTAGTATACTAAACAGGGGATTGGGTGAAAAACTGTTTTTT
CDR3 protein: CASSILNRGLGEKLFF
V gene: TRBV19
D gene: TRBD1
J gene: TRBJ1-4
clone size: .

CDR3 DNA: TGTGCCAGTAGTACCCTGATAGGGGGCGAGGACTATGGCTACACCTTC
CDR3 protein: CASSTLIGGEDYGYTF
V gene: TRBV19
D gene: TRBD1
J gene: TRBJ1-2
clone size: .

CDR3 DNA: TGTGCCAGCAGTTACTCGATCTGGGGCGATTTCGATTTC
CDR3 protein: CASSYSIWGDFDF
V gene: TRBV6-6
D gene: .
J gene: TRBJ1-2
clone size: .

CDR3 DNA: TGTGCCAGCAGAGGGGCGGCGGAGACCCAGTACTTC
CDR3 protein: CASRGAAETQYF
V gene: TRBV2
D gene: .
J gene: TRBJ2-5
clone size: once

CDR3 DNA: TGTGCCAGCAGCCTCGGACAGGGAAACACTGAAGCTTTCTTT
CDR3 protein: CASSLGQGNTEAFF
V gene: TRBV7-9
D gene: TRBD1
J gene: TRBJ1-1
clone size: few

CDR3 DNA: TGTGCCAGCAGCGCGGTTTCAGGGGATGGCTACACCTTC
CDR3 protein: CASSAVSGDGYTF
V gene: TRBV7-3
D gene: .
J gene: TRBJ1-2
clone size: once